This T cell receptor beta chain was sequenced in a study of blood T cell repertoires in COVID-19. The wider study: T cells, B-cell-depleted T cells, or PBMCs supplied cDNA or gDNA.

Assay: immunoSEQ multiplex PCR; the TCRdb copy retains only in-frame clones and omits some. This sample carries about 330,000 clones, more than 75% of them seen once, and the ten largest clones take roughly 4%. V was shortened by 7 bases and J by 9 bases, with 19 bases between the two germline ends. Germline assignment: CDR1 WNHNN and CDR2 SYGVQD (reference sequence). The CDR3 spans 14 residues. The clonotype was recovered from a woman between 45 and 60 years old with active or convalescent COVID-19. Sequenced input: peripheral blood. The J gene is TRBJ2-1, the V gene TRBV10-1; a possible D gene is TRBD2 (6 bases). CDR3: CASIFNGGKGEQFF. The CDR3 DNA reads as TGCGCCAGCATCTTTAATGGCGGGAAGGGTGAGCAGTTCTTC.